This TCR beta chain comes out of a study of T cells in Graves' hyperthyroidism and ophthalmopathy. Study results and caveats: In the blood, most expanded thyroid clonotypes above 0.001 appeared as well.

Hyperthyroidism patients were newly diagnosed, had disease duration under 2 months, and were aged 18 to 65 years. Extraction of PBMCs used roughly 10 ml of fresh peripheral blood. TCR beta CDR3 sequences were amplified from RNA transcripts. The TCR CDR3 first-round RT-PCR relied on the HTBI primer set. From the multiplex PCR reads, TCRdb called clonotypes with MiXCR, one entry per CDR3 protein. The table has roughly 710,000 distinct CDR3 sequences, under 45% seen once. This clonotype was counted ten times or more. What it binds is unknown. This CDR3 region has 14 residues. Per germline, CDR1 DFQATT and CDR2 SNEGSKA (reference sequence). V shed 5 bases, J shed 7 bases, and the junction held 8 bases outside the gene matches.

This clonotype was obtained from a woman between 40 and 50 years old with Graves' hyperthyroidism. The V gene is TRBV20-1, the J gene TRBJ2-2; TRBD1 agrees at 9 bases. The sample consisted of blood. The CDR3 here is CSAPGQGDGGELFF. CDR3 coding DNA: TGCAGTGCTCCGGGACAGGGTGACGGCGGGGAGCTGTTTTTT.